This T cell receptor beta chain was profiled in a study of T cell responses to AZD1222 COVID-19 vaccine. As regards this clone: Its antigen is unknown.

General study points: Unmutated regions of variants are reportedly targeted by nearly half of spike-specific TCRs. Receipt of two AZD1222 doses was followed by a rise in Spike-specific TCR breadth and depth.

Data came from immunoSEQ multiplex PCR; TCRdb stores just in-frame clones and leaves some out. This table holds about 160,000 clones, around 94% found once. Pooling covered second doses at about 4 or about 12 weeks. Germline-derived CDR1 and CDR2 are SGHVS and FNYEAQ. The CDR3 has 15 amino acids. The V segment lost 1 base and the J segment 5 bases; nucleotides outside the gene matches: 3. The starting material was peripheral blood, obtained 28 days after the second AZD1222 dose. The V call is TRBV7-6, the J call TRBJ2-1; TRBD2 aligns across 9 bases. This clonotype originated in an adult who received the AZD1222 COVID-19 vaccine. This CDR3 is CASSLEAGGNNEQFF. The CDR3 nucleotides are TGTGCCAGCAGCTTAGAAGCGGGAGGCAACAATGAGCAGTTCTTC.